A single TCR beta chain is shown here with its context. This record comes from a study of blood T cell repertoires in COVID-19. In the study overall: Some COVID-19 samples were acute and others convalescent; all came from the United States, Italy and Spain. PBMCs, B-cell-depleted T cells, or T cells were the source of the cDNA or gDNA that made up the material.

Germline V gene data show CDR1 as SGHDT and CDR2 as YYEEEE. This CDR3 comprises 13 residues. With 2 bases removed from V and 7 bases from J, the gap between germline ends came to 9 bases. Sequencing used immunoSEQ multiplex PCR; TCRdb keeps in-frame clones, though not all of them. The sample records roughly 240,000 clones, approximately 86% being singletons. This sequence was found in a man aged 18 to 30 with active or convalescent COVID-19. The rearrangement links TRBV5-6 to TRBJ1-4, with D unclear. What was sequenced was peripheral blood. The CDR3 loop is CASSFLAGEKLFF. CDR3 DNA sequence: TGTGCCAGCAGCTTCCTGGCGGGTGAAAAACTGTTTTTT.